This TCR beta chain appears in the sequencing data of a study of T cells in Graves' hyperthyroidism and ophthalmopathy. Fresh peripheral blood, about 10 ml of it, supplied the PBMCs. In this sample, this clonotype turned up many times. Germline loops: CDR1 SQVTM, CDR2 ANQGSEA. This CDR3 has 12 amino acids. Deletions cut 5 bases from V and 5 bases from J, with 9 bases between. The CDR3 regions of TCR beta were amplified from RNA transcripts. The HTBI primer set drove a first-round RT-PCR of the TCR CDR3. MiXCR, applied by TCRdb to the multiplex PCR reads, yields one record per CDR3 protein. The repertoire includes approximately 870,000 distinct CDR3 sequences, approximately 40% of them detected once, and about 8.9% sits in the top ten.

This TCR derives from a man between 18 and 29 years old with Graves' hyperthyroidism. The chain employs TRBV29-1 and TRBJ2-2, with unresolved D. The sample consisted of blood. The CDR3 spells CSVLQGTGELFF. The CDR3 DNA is TGCAGCGTTCTTCAAGGGACCGGGGAGCTGTTTTTT.